The clone carrying this T cell receptor (beta chain) was seen a handful of times. The sample originates from a study of blood T cell repertoires in COVID-19. Study-wide background: The analysed material was cDNA or gDNA that came from T cells, B-cell-depleted T cells, or PBMCs.

Germline CDR1 and CDR2: SGHTA and FQGNSA. V lost 4 bases and J 6 bases, leaving 13 bases between the germline ends. This CDR3 contains 15 residues. Clones were read by immunoSEQ multiplex PCR, and TCRdb kept only the in-frame ones, dropping some. The data show under 150,000 clones, about 88% seen once. This TCR was sampled from a woman aged 65 to 85 who had recovered from COVID-19. V is TRBV7-2 and J is TRBJ1-6; TRBD1 is a possible D gene (6 bases). The specimen sequenced was peripheral blood. CDR3 sequence: CASSSSTGSNSPLHF. The CDR3 bases are TGTGCCAGCAGCTCAAGTACAGGGAGTAATTCACCCCTCCACTTT.